This paragraph reports one T cell receptor beta chain. The antigen remains unidentified. This sample stems from a study of identical twins. Findings and caveats of the study: For cord blood, abundant beta clonotypes had fewer insertions, unlike memory repertoires, which showed none. Model-predicted out-of-frame TCR alpha sharing fell below observed values in monozygotic twins.

A universal primer binding site was introduced by template switching. The final cDNA contained unique molecular identifiers. TCRdb re-called the 5' RACE reads through MiXCR, storing one row per CDR3 protein. The data contain a few hundred thousand distinct CDR3 sequences, 18% of them seen just once; the ten biggest clones take up less than 15%. Material: naive T cells sorted from blood. This TCR was sampled from a man over 45 in good health.

CDR3 in amino acids: CASSRETGWAQPQHF. The CDR3 region has the DNA TGTGCCAGCAGCCGAGAGACAGGTTGGGCTCAGCCCCAGCATTTT. The gene calls are TRBV4-2 and TRBJ1-5, with TRBD1 as a possible D gene (6 bases). Germline assignment: CDR1 LGHNA and CDR2 YNFKEQ. The CDR3 runs to 15 residues. Trimming pared 4 bases from V and 6 bases from J, leaving 16 bases between.